Presented here are 23 T cell receptor beta chains from one specimen sequenced in a study of CXCR3-negative and CXCR3-positive naive CD8 T cells. TRB cDNA libraries were made by UMI-labeled 5' RACE. TCRdb reworked the 5' RACE reads into one entry per CDR3 protein, no DNA. With some 49,000 distinct CDR3 sequences in the sample, the ten largest clones hold 2% to 2.5%. Sequencing was carried out using naive CXCR3- CD8+ T cells from blood. Subset reported: CD45RO-CCR7+CD27+CD95- naive CD8+ T cells lacking CXCR3 (TNR3-). These receptors were collected from a human donor in good health. Some clones in this sample may be carry-over from other donors' samples.

The chain employs TRBV4-1 and TRBJ2-5; the TCRdb call, TRBD1, lacks DNA for checking. The CDR3 length is 15 residues. Germline V gene data show CDR1 as MGHRA and CDR2 as YSYEKL. This CDR3 reads CASSQVQDGSYEQYF.

The CDR3 loop is CASSTGQPRTEAFF. V gene TRBV28 combines with J gene TRBJ1-1; TCRdb lists TRBD1, though no DNA is available to test this call. Germline V gene data show CDR1 as MDHEN and CDR2 as SYDVKM. This CDR3 comprises 14 residues. The whole variable domain, remainder taken from reference TRBV28 and TRBJ1-1, is DVKVTQSSRYLVKRTGEKVFLECVQDMDHENMFWYRQDPGLGLRLIYFSYDVKMKEKGDIPEGYSVSREKKERFSLILESASTNQTSMYLCASSTGQPRTEAFFGQGTRLTVV.

This chain links TRBV9 with TRBJ2-1. Germline V gene sequence: CDR1 SGDLS, CDR2 YYNGEE. The CDR3 contains 12 residues. CDR3 sequence: CASSEAWNEQFF.

The chain links TRBV2 to TRBJ2-7; TCRdb picks TRBD1, but there is no DNA to check that call. CDR3 length: 14 amino acids. Germline V gives CDR1 SNHLY, CDR2 FYNNEI. The CDR3 region is CASTPGSAGYEQYF.

V gene TRBV4-3 combines with J gene TRBJ1-5. Germline-derived CDR1 and CDR2 are LGHNA and YSLEER. This CDR3 is built from 13 residues. The CDR3 region is CASSQDRGQPQHF.

The CDR3 here is CASSFTGGHNSGNIQYF. The rearrangement uses TRBV5-1 and TRBJ2-4; lacking DNA, the TRBD1 call made by TCRdb goes unchecked. Germline V gene lookup returns CDR1 SGHRS and CDR2 YFSETQ. The CDR3 spans 17 residues.

The chain is built from TRBV25-1 and TRBJ1-1; no DNA is available, so the TRBD1 call from TCRdb remains unchecked. Germline lookup yields CDR1 MGHDK and CDR2 SYGVNS. This CDR3 has 16 residues. CDR3 in amino acids: CASSDVPQLGPDEAFF.

This rearrangement joins TRBV4-1 to TRBJ2-7; TCRdb's assignment of TRBD2 cannot be checked, as there is no DNA. CDR3 length: 15 residues. CDR1 is MGHRA, CDR2 YSYEKL, per germline. CDR3 region: CASSDLAGGSYEQYF.

The J gene is TRBJ1-1, the V gene TRBV21-1. TRBV21-1 is a pseudogene. This CDR3 has 16 amino acids. This CDR3 is CASTRKAGPMNTEAFF.

V gene TRBV29-1 combines with J gene TRBJ1-2; the D call of TRBD1 rests on TCRdb alone, since no DNA is present to check it. The CDR3 loop spans 17 amino acids. Germline V gene lookup returns CDR1 SQVTM and CDR2 ANQGSEA. CDR3 residues: CSVEGGQDPSSAHGYTF.

V and J are TRBV12-3 or TRBV12-4 and TRBJ2-1; TCRdb gives TRBD2 as the D gene, but with no DNA this cannot be confirmed. This CDR3 has 12 residues. CDR3 in amino acids: CASSFGRAEQFF.

The chain employs TRBV6-5 and TRBJ1-2; TCRdb lists TRBD1, though no DNA is available to test this call. Germline V gene data show CDR1 as MNHEY and CDR2 as SVGAGI. This CDR3 has 12 residues. CDR3 residues: CASTRDRDGYTF.

V is TRBV7-9 and J is TRBJ1-4; TCRdb indicates TRBD1, and absent DNA this call remains unverified. In germline, CDR1 is SEHNR, CDR2 FQNEAQ (reference sequence). The CDR3 has 11 residues. The CDR3 is CASSGGEKLFF.

The CDR3 is CASSQGLATSYEQYF. The rearrangement links TRBV4-3 to TRBJ2-7; there is no DNA to check the TCRdb D call of TRBD2. CDR1 is LGHNA, CDR2 YSLEER, per germline. This CDR3 contains 15 residues.

The chain combines TRBV10-3 with TRBJ2-3; lacking DNA, the TRBD1 call made by TCRdb goes unchecked. Germline V gives CDR1 ENHRY, CDR2 SYGVKD. The CDR3 has 14 amino acids. The CDR3 region is CAISDTGSSDTQYF.

This chain uses TRBV27 with TRBJ2-2; TCRdb proposes TRBD1, but this gene call is untestable without DNA. Germline lookup yields CDR1 MNHEY and CDR2 SMNVEV (reference sequence). The CDR3 has 14 residues. The CDR3 region is CASSFSGGSGELFF.

By frequency, this clonotype registers medium-sized (0.01 to 0.1%). The chain combines TRBV20-1 with TRBJ1-1; the D call from TCRdb, TRBD1, cannot be confirmed without DNA. Looked up from germline, CDR1 is DFQATT and CDR2 is SNEGSKA (reference sequence). This CDR3 region has 13 residues. CDR3 in amino acids: CSARETGITEAFF.

The chain has TRBV6-1 and TRBJ2-7; TCRdb selects TRBD2, and the lack of DNA leaves this call unchecked. The germline gives CDR1 MNHNS, CDR2 SASEGT. The CDR3 is 15 amino acids. The CDR3: CASSEGAGGPREQYF.

The chain carries TRBV12-3 or TRBV12-4 and TRBJ2-3. There are 14 residues in the CDR3. The CDR3 loop reads CASSPTGKTDTQYF.

V gene TRBV28 combines with J gene TRBJ2-1. The length of the CDR3 is 15 residues. The germline gives CDR1 MDHEN, CDR2 SYDVKM. CDR3 loop: CASSLVAELYNEQFF.

CDR3 amino acids: CASSTREVSLKETQYF. The chain has TRBV7-2 and TRBJ2-5; TCRdb proposes TRBD2, but this gene call is untestable without DNA. This CDR3 spans 16 amino acids. Germline V lookup: CDR1 SGHTA, CDR2 FQGNSA. The full variable domain, with the rest looked up from reference TRBV7-2 and TRBJ2-5, is GAGVSQSPSNKVTEKGKDVELRCDPISGHTALYWYRQSLGQGLEFLIYFQGNSAPDKSGLPSDRFSAERTGGSVSTLTIQRTQQEDSAVYLCASSTREVSLKETQYFGPGTRLLVL.

This clonotype is labeled large based on frequency. The V gene is TRBV7-8, the J gene TRBJ2-1; TCRdb outputs TRBD2, but without DNA this stays unchecked. Germline CDR1 SGHVS, CDR2 FQNEAQ. The length of the CDR3 is 16 residues. The CDR3 reads CASSVPGTSVVNEQFF.

The gene calls are TRBV3-1 and TRBJ2-7; TCRdb outputs TRBD1, but without DNA this stays unchecked. There are 14 residues in the CDR3. Germline V CDR1 and CDR2: LGHDT, YNNKEL (reference sequence). The CDR3 protein is CASSQGADSYEQYF.